Here is one T cell receptor (beta chain) with its context. This specimen belongs to a study of T cells after yellow fever vaccination. Study in general: Fractions with few cells were prepared using SMART-Seq v4 Ultra Low Input.

Germline CDR1 and CDR2: PRHDT and FYEKMQ (reference sequence). The CDR3 is 13 amino acids. Trimming took off 4 bases at V and 6 bases at J, with 12 bases between the two ends. In TCRdb, the 5' RACE reads were re-called with MiXCR into one record per CDR3 protein. The repertoire holds fewer than 450,000 distinct CDR3 sequences, with about 4% as singletons. Specimen: PBMCs, collected 5 days after the yellow fever booster vaccination. The chain has TRBV13 and TRBJ1-1; D is possibly TRBD1 (6 bases). The receptor was isolated from a man aged 18 to 35 who received the YFV17D yellow fever vaccine. The CDR3 DNA follows: TGTGCCAGCAGCTCCTGGACAGACCCTGAAGCTTTCTTT. It encodes CASSSWTDPEAFF.